These T cell receptor beta chains were read from a single sample in a study of T cell repertoires in cytomegalovirus infection. Using its own MiXCR run on the reads, TCRdb lists one record per CDR3 protein. Among 300,000 or so distinct CDR3 sequences listed, about 25% were seen once. Sequences were obtained from PBMCs. All receptors derive from a human donor in good health (CMV status not recorded). Some clones in this sample may be carry-over from other donors' samples. CDR3s include the opening cysteine and the closing phenylalanine or tryptophan. The D gene is left open where the match is weak. Clone size is not always given. Where it is, it says once, few, many or a class for expanded clones.

v_gene: TRBV28; j_gene: TRBJ2-5; abundance: once; d_gene: NA; CDR3aa: CASTRGHSQETQYF; CDR3nt: TGTGCCAGCACCCGGGGACACTCCCAAGAGACCCAGTACTTC
v_gene: TRBV7-2; j_gene: TRBJ1-3; abundance: many; d_gene: NA; CDR3aa: CASSLVIGNTIYF; CDR3nt: TGTGCCAGCAGCTTAGTTATCGGAAACACCATATATTTT
v_gene: TRBV3-1; j_gene: TRBJ2-1; abundance: many; d_gene: TRBD1; CDR3aa: CASSPTGQGVNEQFF; CDR3nt: TGTGCCAGCAGTCCCACGGGACAGGGTGTAAATGAGCAGTTCTTC
v_gene: TRBV11-2; j_gene: TRBJ1-2; abundance: NA; d_gene: TRBD1; CDR3aa: CASSLAWDRRGYTF; CDR3nt: TGTGCCAGCAGCTTAGCTTGGGACAGAAGGGGCTACACCTTC
v_gene: TRBV20-1; j_gene: TRBJ1-4; abundance: few; d_gene: NA; CDR3aa: CSARTVDEKLFF; CDR3nt: TGCAGTGCCCGGACAGTAGATGAAAAACTGTTTTTT
v_gene: TRBV6-5; j_gene: TRBJ1-5; abundance: NA; d_gene: NA; CDR3aa: CASSSLRGPQHF; CDR3nt: TGTGCCAGCAGTTCCCTCCGGGGGCCCCAGCATTTT
v_gene: TRBV7-8; j_gene: TRBJ2-1; abundance: few; d_gene: TRBD2; CDR3aa: CASSATSGRALNEQFF; CDR3nt: TGTGCCAGCAGCGCGACTAGCGGGAGGGCCTTGAATGAGCAGTTCTTC
v_gene: TRBV7-4; j_gene: TRBJ1-6; abundance: NA; d_gene: TRBD1; CDR3aa: CASSRTGVGSPLHF; CDR3nt: TGTGCCAGCAGCCGGACAGGGGTTGGGTCACCCCTCCACTTT
v_gene: TRBV2; j_gene: TRBJ2-6; abundance: many; d_gene: NA; CDR3aa: CASSDWASGANVLTF; CDR3nt: TGTGCCAGCAGTGATTGGGCCTCTGGGGCCAACGTCCTGACTTTC
v_gene: TRBV11-2; j_gene: TRBJ2-1; abundance: NA; d_gene: NA; CDR3aa: CASSVKSGLTTNEQFF; CDR3nt: TGTGCCAGCAGCGTTAAGTCAGGACTAACGACTAATGAGCAGTTCTTC
v_gene: TRBV2; j_gene: TRBJ2-7; abundance: few; d_gene: NA; CDR3aa: CASSRQPLYEQYF; CDR3nt: TGTGCCAGCAGCAGACAGCCTCTCTACGAGCAGTACTTC
v_gene: TRBV7-6; j_gene: TRBJ1-2; abundance: few; d_gene: NA; CDR3aa: CASSLEGGPGTDYGYTF; CDR3nt: TGTGCCAGCAGCTTAGAGGGGGGGCCGGGTACCGACTATGGCTACACCTTC
v_gene: TRBV7-9; j_gene: TRBJ2-5; abundance: NA; d_gene: NA; CDR3aa: CASSMIGQPQETQYF; CDR3nt: TGTGCCAGCAGCATGATCGGACAGCCTCAAGAGACCCAGTACTTC
v_gene: TRBV7-2; j_gene: TRBJ1-2; abundance: many; d_gene: NA; CDR3aa: CASSSPARDIHSGGYTF; CDR3nt: TGTGCCAGCAGCTCCCCAGCACGGGACATCCATTCGGGTGGCTACACCTTC
v_gene: TRBV3-1; j_gene: TRBJ2-5; abundance: NA; d_gene: TRBD1; CDR3aa: CASSLIRGHGTQYF; CDR3nt: TGTGCCAGCAGCCTGATTAGGGGGCATGGGACCCAGTACTTC
v_gene: TRBV27; j_gene: TRBJ2-7; abundance: many; d_gene: NA; CDR3aa: CASSEAPGFVNEQYF; CDR3nt: TGTGCCAGCAGTGAGGCCCCCGGGTTCGTTAACGAGCAGTACTTC
v_gene: TRBV7-2; j_gene: TRBJ2-5; abundance: many; d_gene: TRBD1; CDR3aa: CASRWLVDRAYF; CDR3nt: TGTGCCAGCAGGTGGCTTGTTGACAGGGCGTACTTC
v_gene: TRBV29-1; j_gene: TRBJ1-1; abundance: few; d_gene: NA; CDR3aa: CSVERAANTEAFF; CDR3nt: TGCAGCGTTGAACGGGCGGCGAACACTGAAGCTTTCTTT
v_gene: TRBV4-3; j_gene: TRBJ2-3; abundance: many; d_gene: NA; CDR3aa: CASSQDSGYDTDTQYF; CDR3nt: TGCGCCAGCAGCCAAGATAGTGGCTATGACACAGATACGCAGTATTTT
v_gene: TRBV20-1; j_gene: TRBJ2-5; abundance: NA; d_gene: TRBD2; CDR3aa: CSATPTSGGQETQYF; CDR3nt: TGCAGTGCTACTCCGACTAGCGGGGGGCAAGAGACCCAGTACTTC
v_gene: TRBV7-2; j_gene: TRBJ2-5; abundance: many; d_gene: NA; CDR3aa: CASSALGGQETQYF; CDR3nt: TGTGCCAGCAGCGCCCTCGGGGGCCAGGAGACCCAGTACTTC
v_gene: TRBV2; j_gene: TRBJ2-1; abundance: NA; d_gene: TRBD2; CDR3aa: CASSPETSASSYNEQFF; CDR3nt: TGTGCCAGCAGCCCCGAGACTAGCGCGAGCTCCTACAATGAGCAGTTCTTC
v_gene: TRBV24-1; j_gene: TRBJ2-3; abundance: few; d_gene: TRBD1; CDR3aa: CATSDTFGQGAVDTQYF; CDR3nt: TGTGCCACCAGTGATACTTTCGGACAGGGGGCCGTAGATACGCAGTATTTT
v_gene: TRBV6-1; j_gene: TRBJ2-2; abundance: few; d_gene: NA; CDR3aa: CASSVTRAGELFF; CDR3nt: TGTGCCAGCAGTGTGACAAGGGCCGGGGAGCTGTTTTTT
v_gene: TRBV7-6; j_gene: TRBJ2-7; abundance: many; d_gene: NA; CDR3aa: CASSPGRIYEQYF; CDR3nt: TGTGCCAGCAGCCCGGGGAGGATTTACGAGCAGTACTTC
v_gene: TRBV5-6; j_gene: TRBJ1-6; abundance: NA; d_gene: NA; CDR3aa: CASSLRGLAYNSPLHF; CDR3nt: TGTGCCAGCAGCTTGCGGGGGTTAGCCTATAATTCACCCCTCCACTTT
v_gene: TRBV6-2/TRBV6-3; j_gene: TRBJ2-7; abundance: few; d_gene: TRBD1; CDR3aa: CASSRPGQQTYEQYF; CDR3nt: TGTGCCAGCAGCCGCCCGGGACAGCAAACCTACGAGCAGTACTTC
v_gene: TRBV5-1; j_gene: TRBJ1-1; abundance: few; d_gene: TRBD1; CDR3aa: CASSYGTVRSEAFF; CDR3nt: TGCGCCAGCAGCTACGGGACAGTACGGTCTGAAGCTTTCTTT
v_gene: TRBV20-1; j_gene: TRBJ2-5; abundance: few; d_gene: TRBD2; CDR3aa: CSPKTSGLETQYF; CDR3nt: TGCAGTCCTAAGACTAGCGGCTTGGAGACCCAGTACTTC
v_gene: TRBV15; j_gene: TRBJ2-7; abundance: NA; d_gene: NA; CDR3aa: CATSRARGSYEQYF; CDR3nt: TGTGCCACCAGCAGAGCGAGGGGTAGCTACGAGCAGTACTTC
v_gene: TRBV6-2/TRBV6-3; j_gene: TRBJ1-4; abundance: few; d_gene: NA; CDR3aa: CASSYSSGQITTNEKLFF; CDR3nt: TGTGCCAGCAGTTACTCGTCAGGACAGATAACAACTAATGAAAAACTGTTTTTT
v_gene: TRBV5-4; j_gene: TRBJ2-1; abundance: NA; d_gene: NA; CDR3aa: CASSSGRFGNNEQFF; CDR3nt: TGTGCCAGCAGTTCAGGACGGTTTGGTAACAATGAGCAGTTCTTC
v_gene: TRBV30; j_gene: TRBJ1-1; abundance: NA; d_gene: NA; CDR3aa: CAWRPRGNTEAFF; CDR3nt: TGTGCCTGGAGGCCCAGGGGGAACACTGAAGCTTTCTTT
v_gene: TRBV7-9; j_gene: TRBJ2-5; abundance: NA; d_gene: TRBD1; CDR3aa: CASSLGDRGRQSETQYF; CDR3nt: TGTGCCAGCAGCTTAGGGGACAGGGGAAGGCAGTCGGAGACCCAGTACTTC
v_gene: TRBV30; j_gene: TRBJ1-2; abundance: few; d_gene: TRBD1; CDR3aa: CAWNPGQGAWNGYTF; CDR3nt: TGTGCCTGGAATCCGGGACAGGGAGCTTGGAATGGCTACACCTTC
v_gene: TRBV6-1; j_gene: TRBJ1-1; abundance: many; d_gene: NA; CDR3aa: CASNSGKPTEAFF; CDR3nt: TGTGCCAGCAATAGCGGGAAACCAACTGAAGCTTTCTTT
v_gene: TRBV12-3/TRBV12-4; j_gene: TRBJ2-7; abundance: few; d_gene: TRBD1; CDR3aa: CASSSRDRGPLGEQYF; CDR3nt: TGTGCCAGCAGTTCCCGGGACAGGGGGCCTTTGGGAGAGCAGTACTTC
v_gene: TRBV5-1; j_gene: TRBJ2-5; abundance: NA; d_gene: NA; CDR3aa: CASSSAGQTQETQYF; CDR3nt: TGCGCCAGCAGTTCGGCGGGACAGACCCAAGAGACCCAGTACTTC
v_gene: TRBV24-1; j_gene: TRBJ2-1; abundance: few; d_gene: TRBD2; CDR3aa: CATSDAGGAIGESGSYNEQFF; CDR3nt: TGTGCCACCAGTGACGCCGGCGGGGCGATTGGGGAAAGCGGGAGCTACAATGAGCAGTTCTTC
v_gene: TRBV4-1; j_gene: TRBJ2-3; abundance: many; d_gene: NA; CDR3aa: CASSQDGAGIAADTQYF; CDR3nt: TGCGCCAGCAGCCAAGATGGAGCAGGGATAGCGGCAGATACGCAGTATTTT
v_gene: TRBV29-1; j_gene: TRBJ2-3; abundance: NA; d_gene: NA; CDR3aa: CSPESADTQYF; CDR3nt: TGCAGCCCAGAATCGGCAGATACGCAGTATTTT